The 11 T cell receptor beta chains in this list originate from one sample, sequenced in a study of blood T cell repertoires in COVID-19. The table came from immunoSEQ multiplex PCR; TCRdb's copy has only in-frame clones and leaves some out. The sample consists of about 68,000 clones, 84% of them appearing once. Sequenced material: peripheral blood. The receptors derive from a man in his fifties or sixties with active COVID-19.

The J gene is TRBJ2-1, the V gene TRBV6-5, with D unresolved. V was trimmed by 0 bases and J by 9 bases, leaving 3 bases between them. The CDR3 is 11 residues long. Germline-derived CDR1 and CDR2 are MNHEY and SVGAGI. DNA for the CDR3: TGTGCCAGCAGTTACTCGAGTGAGCAGTTCTTC. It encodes CASSYSSEQFF.

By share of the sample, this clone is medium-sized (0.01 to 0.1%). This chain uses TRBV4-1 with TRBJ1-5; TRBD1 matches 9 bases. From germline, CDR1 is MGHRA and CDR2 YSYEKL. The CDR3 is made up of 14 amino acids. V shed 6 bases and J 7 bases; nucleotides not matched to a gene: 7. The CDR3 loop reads CASRGSGQGQPQHF. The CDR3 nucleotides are TGCGCCAGCAGGGGGTCGGGACAGGGCCAGCCCCAGCATTTT.

The CDR3: CASSKDRGTF. DNA for the CDR3: TGTGCCAGCAGCAAGGACAGGGGTACCTTC. V usage is TRBV21-1 and J usage is TRBJ1-2; the table's D call, TRBD1, has no DNA check behind it. TRBV21-1 is shown as a pseudogene. This CDR3 is built from 10 residues.

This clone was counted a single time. Here the CDR3 reads CASSLGTSNTGELFF. The DNA of the CDR3 is TGTGCCAGCAGCCTAGGGACTAGTAACACCGGGGAGCTGTTTTTT. This chain links TRBV28 with TRBJ2-2; TRBD2 aligns across 8 bases. There are 15 residues in the CDR3. V was clipped by 6 bases and J by 2 bases; unmatched bases: 5. Germline CDR1 and CDR2: MDHEN and SYDVKM.

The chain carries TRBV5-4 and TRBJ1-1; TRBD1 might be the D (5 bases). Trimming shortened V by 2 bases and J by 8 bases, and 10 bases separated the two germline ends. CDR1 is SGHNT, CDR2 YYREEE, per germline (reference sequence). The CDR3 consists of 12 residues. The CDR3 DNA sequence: TGTGCCAGCAGCTTCCTAGGGGTAGAAGCTTTCTTT. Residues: CASSFLGVEAFF.

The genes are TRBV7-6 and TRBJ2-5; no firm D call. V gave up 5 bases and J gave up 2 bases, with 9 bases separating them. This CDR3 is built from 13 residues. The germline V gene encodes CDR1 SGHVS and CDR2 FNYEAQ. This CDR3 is CASSPQRQETQYF. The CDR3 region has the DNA TGTGCCAGCAGCCCTCAGAGGCAAGAGACCCAGTACTTC.

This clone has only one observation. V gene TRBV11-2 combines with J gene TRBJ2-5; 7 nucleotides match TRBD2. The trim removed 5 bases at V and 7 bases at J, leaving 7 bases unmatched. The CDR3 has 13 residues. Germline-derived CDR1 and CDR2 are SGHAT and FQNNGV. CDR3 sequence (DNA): TGTGCCAGCAGCCTTAGTGGGGAGGGGACCCAGTACTTC. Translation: CASSLSGEGTQYF.

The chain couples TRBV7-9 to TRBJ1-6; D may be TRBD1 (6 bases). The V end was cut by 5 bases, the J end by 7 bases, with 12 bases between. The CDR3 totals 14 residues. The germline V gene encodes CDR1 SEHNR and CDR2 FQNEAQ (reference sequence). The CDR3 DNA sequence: TGTGCCAGCAGCCGGACAGCAAGCAATTCACCCCTCCACTTT. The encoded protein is CASSRTASNSPLHF.

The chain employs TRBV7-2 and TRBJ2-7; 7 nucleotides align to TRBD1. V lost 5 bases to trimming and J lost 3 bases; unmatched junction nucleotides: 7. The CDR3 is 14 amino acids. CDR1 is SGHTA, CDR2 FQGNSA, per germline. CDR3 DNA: TGTGCCAGCAGCCTGCGGACAGGTGACTACGAGCAGTACTTC. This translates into CASSLRTGDYEQYF. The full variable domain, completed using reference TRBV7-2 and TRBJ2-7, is GAGVSQSPSNKVTEKGKDVELRCDPISGHTALYWYRQSLGQGLEFLIYFQGNSAPDKSGLPSDRFSAERTGGSVSTLTIQRTQQEDSAVYLCASSLRTGDYEQYFGPGTRLTVT.

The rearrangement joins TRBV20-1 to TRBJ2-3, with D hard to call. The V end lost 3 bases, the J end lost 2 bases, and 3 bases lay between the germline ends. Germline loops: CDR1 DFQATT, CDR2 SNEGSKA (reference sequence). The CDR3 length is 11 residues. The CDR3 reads CSASLTDTQYF. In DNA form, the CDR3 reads TGCAGTGCTAGCCTCACAGATACGCAGTATTTT.

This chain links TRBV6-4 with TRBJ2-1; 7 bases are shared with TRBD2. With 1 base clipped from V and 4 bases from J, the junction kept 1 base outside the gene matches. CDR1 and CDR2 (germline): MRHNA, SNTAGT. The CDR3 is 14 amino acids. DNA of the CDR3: TGTGCCAGCAGTGACTGGCGGGGGTACAATGAGCAGTTCTTC. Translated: CASSDWRGYNEQFF.